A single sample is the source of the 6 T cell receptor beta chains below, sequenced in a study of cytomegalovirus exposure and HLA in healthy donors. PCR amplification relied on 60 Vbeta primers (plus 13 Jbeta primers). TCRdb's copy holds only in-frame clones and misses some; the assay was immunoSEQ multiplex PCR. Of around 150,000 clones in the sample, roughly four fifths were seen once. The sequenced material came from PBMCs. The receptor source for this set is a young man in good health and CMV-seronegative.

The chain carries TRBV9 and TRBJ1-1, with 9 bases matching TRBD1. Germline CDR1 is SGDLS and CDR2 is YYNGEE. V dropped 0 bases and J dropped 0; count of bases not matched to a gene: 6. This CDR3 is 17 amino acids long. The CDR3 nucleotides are TGTGCCAGCAGCGTAGAAGCCGACAGGGGGGTGAACACTGAAGCTTTCTTT. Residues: CASSVEADRGVNTEAFF.

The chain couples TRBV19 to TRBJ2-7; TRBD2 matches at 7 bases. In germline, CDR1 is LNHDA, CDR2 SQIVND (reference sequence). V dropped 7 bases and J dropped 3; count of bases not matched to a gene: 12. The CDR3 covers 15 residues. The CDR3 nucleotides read TGTGCCAGTACCCCGGGGGGATCCGGGAGCTACGAGCAGTACTTC. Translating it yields CASTPGGSGSYEQYF.

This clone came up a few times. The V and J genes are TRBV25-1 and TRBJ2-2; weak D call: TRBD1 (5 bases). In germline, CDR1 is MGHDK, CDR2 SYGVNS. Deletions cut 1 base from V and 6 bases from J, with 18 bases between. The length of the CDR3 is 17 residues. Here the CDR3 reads CASSELSAGLKAGELFF. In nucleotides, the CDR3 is TGTGCCAGCAGTGAATTGTCGGCAGGGCTGAAGGCCGGGGAGCTGTTTTTT.

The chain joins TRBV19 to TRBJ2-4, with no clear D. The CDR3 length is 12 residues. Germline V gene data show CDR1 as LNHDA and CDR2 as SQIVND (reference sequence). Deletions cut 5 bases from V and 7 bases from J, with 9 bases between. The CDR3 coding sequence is TGTGCCAGTAGTTTCAGACTCAACATTCAGTACTTC. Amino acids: CASSFRLNIQYF.

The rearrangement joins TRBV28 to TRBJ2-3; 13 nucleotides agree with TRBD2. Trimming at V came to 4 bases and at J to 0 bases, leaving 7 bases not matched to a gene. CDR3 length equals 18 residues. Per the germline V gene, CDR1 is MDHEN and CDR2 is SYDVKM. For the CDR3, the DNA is TGTGCCAGCAGTTCCGGGACTAGCGGGACTCCTAGCACAGATACGCAGTATTTT. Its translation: CASSSGTSGTPSTDTQYF.

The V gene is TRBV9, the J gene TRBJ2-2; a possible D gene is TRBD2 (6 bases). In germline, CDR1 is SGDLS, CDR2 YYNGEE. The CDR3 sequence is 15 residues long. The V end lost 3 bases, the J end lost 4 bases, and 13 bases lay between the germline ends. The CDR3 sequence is CASSGTRGSTGELFF. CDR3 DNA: TGTGCCAGCAGCGGTACACGGGGGTCCACCGGGGAGCTGTTTTTT.